This paragraph reports one T cell receptor gamma chain. One end of the junction fails to match germline, which may point to a read error. Germline V gene lookup returns CDR1 GITISATS and CDR2 ISYDGTV (reference sequence). The CDR3 length is 16 residues. This sample is part of a study of gamma-delta chains in newborns, infants, children. Study-level information: Microbial exposure reportedly drives polyclonal innate γδ T cell expansion after birth.

TCRdb reanalysed the reads via CATT. This table holds around 610 gamma-chain clones, under 80% found once. The chain couples TRGV9 to TRGJP. The J gene was not available in TCRdb and was assigned here by matching the DNA to germline segments. The TCR was taken from a child who was a newborn, infant or young child, either healthy, febrile or measles-vaccinated (not recorded which). Sequenced material: blood. The CDR3 sequence: CALWDLQEVGKKIKVF. CDR3 nucleotide sequence: TGTGCCTTGTGGGACCTCCAAGAGGTGGGCAAAAAAATCAAGGTATTT.